Sequencing of this T cell receptor (beta chain) was carried out in a study of blood T cell repertoires in COVID-19. The CDR3 extends over 12 amino acids. The germline V gene has CDR1 SEHNR and CDR2 FQNEAQ (reference sequence). V was pared by 7 bases and J by 4 bases, with 10 bases between. Only in-frame clones appear in the TCRdb table, and some are missing; sequencing was by immunoSEQ multiplex PCR. The sample has 150,000 to 200,000 clones, 65% to 85% seen once. Those who participated ranged in age from about 18 to 89 years and resided in around 22 US areas. In Cohort 3, a recovered donor had either two negative PCRs, clearance, or symptom resolution.

The V call is TRBV7-9, the J call TRBJ1-2; possibly TRBD1 for D (6 bases). Sequenced sample: PBMCs or T cells enriched from blood (not recorded which). This receptor was taken from a woman aged 55-70 years who had recovered from COVID-19. The DNA of the CDR3 is TGTGCCAGCAACAGGGAGAGCTATGGCTACACCTTC. Protein sequence: CASNRESYGYTF.